These T cell receptor beta chains were read from a single sample in a study of blood T cell repertoires in COVID-19. Produced via immunoSEQ multiplex PCR; TCRdb's table is partial and in-frame only. The sample includes 200,000 to 250,000 clones, about four fifths of them seen just once. The sample was PBMCs or T cells enriched from blood (not recorded which). These receptor sequences come from a man aged 55 to 70 who had recovered from COVID-19. Both conserved end residues are part of each CDR3. D genes are given only for firm matches. Clone size is not always given. Where it is, it says once, few, many or a class for expanded clones.

>TRBD1|15|TRBJ1-4|TRBV3-1/TRBV3-2|few
CASSFRQGTNEKLFF
TGTGCCAGCAGCTTCCGACAGGGCACTAATGAAAAACTGTTTTTT
>.|14|TRBJ1-2|TRBV6-5|.
CASSYMRGGRGYTF
TGTGCCAGCAGTTACATGCGGGGTGGGCGAGGCTACACCTTC
>.|13|TRBJ1-1|TRBV9|.
CASSVGQGKEAFF
TGTGCCAGCAGCGTAGGTCAGGGAAAGGAAGCTTTCTTT
>.|14|TRBJ1-5|TRBV19|.
CASSGQISNQPQHF
TGTGCCAGTAGTGGGCAGATAAGCAATCAGCCCCAGCATTTT
>.|15|TRBJ1-5|TRBV5-5|.
CASSLGGLGNQPQHF
TGTGCCAGCAGCTTGGGGGGGCTGGGAAATCAGCCCCAGCATTTT
>TRBD2|15|TRBJ2-2|TRBV19|.
CASSGTSGGIGELFF
TGTGCCAGTAGTGGGACAAGCGGGGGCATCGGGGAGCTGTTTTTT
>.|15|TRBJ2-1|TRBV18|.
CASSPDLLSYNEQFF
TGTGCCAGCTCGCCGGACTTGCTATCCTACAATGAGCAGTTCTTC
>TRBD2|16|TRBJ2-1|TRBV18|.
CASSPPSGGTYNEQFF
TGTGCCAGCTCACCACCTAGCGGGGGAACCTACAATGAGCAGTTCTTC
>.|14|TRBJ1-2|TRBV6-1|.
CASSETDGGYGYTF
TGTGCCAGCAGTGAGACGGACGGGGGGTATGGCTACACCTTC
>.|16|TRBJ1-4|TRBV11-2|few
CASSRGGGATNEKLFF
TGTGCCAGCAGCCGGGGAGGGGGTGCAACTAATGAAAAACTGTTTTTT
>.|15|TRBJ2-3|TRBV10-1|.
CASSESGGPTDTQYF
TGCGCCAGCAGTGAGTCGGGGGGGCCCACAGATACGCAGTATTTT
>TRBD1|14|TRBJ1-6|TRBV7-2|.
CASSSQGVNSPLHF
TGTGCCAGCAGCTCACAGGGGGTAAATTCACCCCTCCACTTT
>TRBD1|13|TRBJ1-2|TRBV10-3|.
CAISEDTGEGYTF
TGTGCCATCAGTGAGGATACAGGGGAAGGCTACACCTTC
>TRBD1|15|TRBJ2-7|TRBV27|.
CASRPIGQGLHEQYF
TGTGCCAGCAGACCAATCGGACAGGGTCTCCACGAGCAGTACTTC
>.|15|TRBJ1-2|TRBV5-1|once
CASSPNRPLNYGYTF
TGCGCCAGCAGCCCGAACAGGCCGTTGAACTATGGCTACACCTTC
>TRBD2|15|TRBJ2-5|TRBV4-2|.
CASSHAGTSEGTQYF
TGTGCCAGCAGCCACGCCGGGACTAGCGAAGGGACCCAGTACTTC
>.|12|TRBJ2-5|TRBV11-2|once
CASSLYQETQYF
TGTGCCAGCAGCCTCTACCAAGAGACCCAGTACTTC
>.|13|TRBJ1-1|TRBV6-5|.
CASSWGVNTEAFF
TGTGCCAGCAGTTGGGGCGTGAACACTGAAGCTTTCTTT
>TRBD1|15|TRBJ2-2|TRBV19|.
CASRNPGQGSGELFF
TGTGCCAGTAGGAACCCGGGACAGGGTTCCGGGGAGCTGTTTTTT
>TRBD2|17|TRBJ2-7|TRBV28|.
CASSSSLAGGSSYEQYF
TGTGCCAGCAGTTCCAGTCTAGCGGGGGGTAGCTCCTACGAGCAGTACTTC
>TRBD1|15|TRBJ2-7|TRBV10-1|.
CASSESDRGPYEQYF
TGCGCCAGCAGTGAGTCGGACAGGGGACCTTACGAGCAGTACTTC
>.|16|TRBJ1-1|TRBV11-2|.
CASSLVFGRGNTEAFF
TGTGCCAGCAGCTTAGTTTTCGGCAGGGGGAACACTGAAGCTTTCTTT
>.|11|TRBJ1-2|TRBV12-3/TRBV12-4|.
CASRTEAGYTF
TGTGCCAGCAGGACAGAGGCTGGCTACACCTTC
>.|14|TRBJ2-7|TRBV5-8|.
CASSLVLSSYEQYF
TGTGCCAGCAGCTTGGTGTTGAGCTCCTACGAGCAGTACTTC
>TRBD1|16|TRBJ2-5|TRBV24-1|.
CATSAGTGAAGETQYF
TGTGCCACCAGTGCCGGGACAGGGGCGGCCGGGGAGACCCAGTACTTC
>TRBD1|17|TRBJ1-2|TRBV19|.
CASSKGGNRGLNYGYTF
TGTGCCAGTAGTAAAGGGGGGAACAGGGGGCTGAACTATGGCTACACCTTC
>.|13|TRBJ1-5|TRBV27|.
CASSRGINQPQHF
TGTGCCAGCAGTAGGGGCATCAATCAGCCCCAGCATTTT
>TRBD1|18|TRBJ1-6|TRBV4-2|.
CASSQDNLRTGGNSPLHF
TGTGCCAGCAGCCAAGATAACCTCAGGACAGGGGGGAATTCACCCCTCCACTTT
>TRBD1|15|TRBJ1-1|TRBV25-1|.
CASAPYRGRSTEAFF
TGTGCCAGCGCGCCCTACAGGGGGCGTAGCACTGAAGCTTTCTTT
>TRBD1|14|TRBJ2-7|TRBV19|.
CASSATTGGYEQYF
TGTGCCAGTAGCGCAACGACAGGGGGCTACGAGCAGTACTTC
>TRBD2|16|TRBJ2-2|TRBV19|.
CASSTSGGFTPGELFF
TGTGCCAGTAGTACTAGCGGGGGGTTTACCCCCGGGGAGCTGTTTTTT
>.|14|TRBJ1-5|TRBV2|.
CASQGLNPDQPQHF
TGTGCCAGCCAAGGACTAAATCCGGATCAGCCCCAGCATTTT
>TRBD1|16|TRBJ2-2|TRBV5-1|.
CASSRPETGKSGELFF
TGCGCCAGCAGTCGACCCGAGACAGGGAAGTCCGGGGAGCTGTTTTTT
>TRBD1|16|TRBJ1-4|TRBV19|.
CASSVLPGQGNEKLFF
TGTGCCAGTAGTGTACTACCGGGACAGGGAAATGAAAAACTGTTTTTT
>.|12|TRBJ2-1|TRBV12-3/TRBV12-4|.
CASRSDNNEQFF
TGTGCCAGCAGATCGGACAATAATGAGCAGTTCTTC
>.|16|TRBJ1-1|TRBV7-8|.
CASSLESWGLGTEAFF
TGTGCCAGCAGCTTAGAGAGTTGGGGGCTCGGCACTGAAGCTTTCTTT
>.|15|TRBJ1-2|TRBV7-2|.
CASSLAVGDVGGYTF
TGTGCCAGCAGCTTAGCGGTAGGGGATGTCGGAGGCTACACCTTC
>.|14|TRBJ2-1|TRBV19|.
CASSPLHQGREQFF
TGTGCCAGTAGCCCCCTGCACCAGGGCCGTGAGCAGTTCTTC
>TRBD1|14|TRBJ2-1|TRBV5-1|once
CASSRGGHYNEQFF
TGCGCCAGCAGTAGAGGGGGCCATTACAATGAGCAGTTCTTC
>TRBD2|17|TRBJ2-1|TRBV5-6|.
CASSLSGYGGDHNEQFF
TGTGCCAGCAGCTTGTCTGGTTACGGGGGGGACCACAATGAGCAGTTCTTC
>.|12|TRBJ2-1|TRBV12-3/TRBV12-4|few
CASSLTPVEQFF
TGTGCCAGCAGTTTGACTCCAGTCGAGCAGTTCTTC
>TRBD1|15|TRBJ1-4|TRBV19|.
CATVSRGATNEKLFF
TGTGCCACCGTTAGCAGGGGGGCAACTAATGAAAAACTGTTTTTT
>.|14|TRBJ1-2|TRBV18|.
CASSPKAGAYGYTF
TGTGCCAGCTCACCAAAGGCAGGGGCATATGGCTACACCTTC
>TRBD1|14|TRBJ1-5|TRBV12-5|.
CASGPGTGNQPQHF
TGTGCTAGTGGGCCCGGGACAGGCAATCAGCCCCAGCATTTT
>TRBD1|13|TRBJ2-1|TRBV29-1|.
CSVEGQGYDEQFF
TGCAGCGTTGAGGGACAGGGCTACGATGAGCAGTTCTTC
>.|18|TRBJ2-3|TRBV4-3|once
CASSQFSGLGGSTDTQYF
TGCGCCAGCAGCCAATTCTCGGGACTCGGGGGTAGCACAGATACGCAGTATTTT
>TRBD2|18|TRBJ2-7|TRBV5-1|few
CASSASGLAGIPSYEQYF
TGCGCCAGCAGCGCTTCGGGACTAGCGGGGATCCCCTCCTACGAGCAGTACTTC
>TRBD1|13|TRBJ1-1|TRBV12-3/TRBV12-4|.
CASSSGQGAEAFF
TGTGCCAGCAGTTCCGGACAGGGGGCGGAAGCTTTCTTT